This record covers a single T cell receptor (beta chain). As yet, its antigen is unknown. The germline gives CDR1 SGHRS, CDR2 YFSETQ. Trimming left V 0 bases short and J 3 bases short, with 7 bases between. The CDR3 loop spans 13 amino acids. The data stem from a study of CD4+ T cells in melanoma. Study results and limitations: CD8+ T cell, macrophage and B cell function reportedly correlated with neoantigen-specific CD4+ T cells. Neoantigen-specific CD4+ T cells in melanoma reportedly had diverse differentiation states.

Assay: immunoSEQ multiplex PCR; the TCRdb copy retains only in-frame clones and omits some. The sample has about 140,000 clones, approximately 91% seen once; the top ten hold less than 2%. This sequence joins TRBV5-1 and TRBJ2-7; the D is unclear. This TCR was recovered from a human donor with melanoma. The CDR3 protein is CASSLEVGYEQYF. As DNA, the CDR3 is TGCGCCAGCAGCTTGGAGGTCGGCTACGAGCAGTACTTC.